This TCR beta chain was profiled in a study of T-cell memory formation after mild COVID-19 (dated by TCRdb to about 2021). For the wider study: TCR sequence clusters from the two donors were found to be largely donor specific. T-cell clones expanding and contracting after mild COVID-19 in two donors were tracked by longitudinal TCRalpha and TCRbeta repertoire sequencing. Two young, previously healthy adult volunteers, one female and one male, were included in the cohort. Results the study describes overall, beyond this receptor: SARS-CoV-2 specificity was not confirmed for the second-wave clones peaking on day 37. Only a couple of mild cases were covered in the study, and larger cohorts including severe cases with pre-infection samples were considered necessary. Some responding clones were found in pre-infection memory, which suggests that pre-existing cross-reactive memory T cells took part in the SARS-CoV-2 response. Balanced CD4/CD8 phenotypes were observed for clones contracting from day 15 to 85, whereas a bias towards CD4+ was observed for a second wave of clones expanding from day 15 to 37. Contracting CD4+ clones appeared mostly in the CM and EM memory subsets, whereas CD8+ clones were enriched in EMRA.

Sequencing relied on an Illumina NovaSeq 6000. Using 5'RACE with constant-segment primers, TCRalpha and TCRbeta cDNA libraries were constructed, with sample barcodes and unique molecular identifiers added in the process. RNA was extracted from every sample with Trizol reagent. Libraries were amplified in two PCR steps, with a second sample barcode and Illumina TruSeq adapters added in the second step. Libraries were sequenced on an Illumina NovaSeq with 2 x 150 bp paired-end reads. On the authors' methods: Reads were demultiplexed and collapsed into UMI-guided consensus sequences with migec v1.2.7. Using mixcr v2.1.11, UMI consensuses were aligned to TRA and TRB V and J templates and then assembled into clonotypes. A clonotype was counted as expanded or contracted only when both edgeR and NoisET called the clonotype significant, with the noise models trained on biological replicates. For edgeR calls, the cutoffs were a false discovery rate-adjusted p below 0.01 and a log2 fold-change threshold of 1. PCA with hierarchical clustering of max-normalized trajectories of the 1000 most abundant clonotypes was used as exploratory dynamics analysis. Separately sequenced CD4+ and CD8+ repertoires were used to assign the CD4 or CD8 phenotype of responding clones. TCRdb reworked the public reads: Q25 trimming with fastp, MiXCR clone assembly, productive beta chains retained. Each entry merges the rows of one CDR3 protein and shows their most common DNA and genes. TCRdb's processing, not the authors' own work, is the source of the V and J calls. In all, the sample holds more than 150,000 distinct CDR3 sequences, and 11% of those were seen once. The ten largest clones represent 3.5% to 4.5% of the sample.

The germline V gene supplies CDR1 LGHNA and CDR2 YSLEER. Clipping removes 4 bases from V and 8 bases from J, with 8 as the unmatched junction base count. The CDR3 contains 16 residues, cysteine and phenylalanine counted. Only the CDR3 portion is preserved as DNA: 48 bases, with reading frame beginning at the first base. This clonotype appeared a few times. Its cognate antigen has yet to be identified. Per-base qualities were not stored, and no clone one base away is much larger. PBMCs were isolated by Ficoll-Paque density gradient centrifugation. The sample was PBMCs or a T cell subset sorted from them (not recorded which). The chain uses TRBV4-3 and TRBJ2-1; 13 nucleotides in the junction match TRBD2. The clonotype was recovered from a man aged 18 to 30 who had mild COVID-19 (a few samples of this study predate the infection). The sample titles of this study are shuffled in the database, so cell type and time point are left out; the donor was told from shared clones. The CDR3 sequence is CASSRQRLAGGYEQFF. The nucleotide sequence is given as TGCGCCAGCAGCCGCCAAAGACTAGCGGGGGGCTATGAGCAGTTCTTC.